This T cell receptor beta chain was recorded in a study of cytomegalovirus exposure and HLA in healthy donors. Study-wide results and limits: Published work reported that the classifier diagnosed cytomegalovirus status with high specificity and sensitivity.

The PCR employed 60 Vbeta primers together with 13 Jbeta primers. Repertoires were generated with immunoSEQ multiplex PCR, while TCRdb's copy carries only in-frame clones and drops some. The table has roughly 99,000 clones, around 74% seen once. Trimming left V 4 bases short and J 4 bases short, with 13 bases between. Germline loops: CDR1 SGHTA, CDR2 FQGNSA. This CDR3 comprises 14 residues. Points on this clone: The antigen remains undetermined.

The rearrangement uses TRBV7-2 and TRBJ1-2, with D perhaps TRBD1 (6 bases). This TCR was recovered from a woman in her thirties or forties in good health and CMV-seropositive. The specimen was PBMCs. The CDR3 spells CASSSQGRVYGYTF. The CDR3, as DNA: TGTGCCAGCAGCTCACAGGGTCGGGTCTATGGCTACACCTTC.